These T cell receptor beta chains were read from a single sample in a study of shared clonotypes between healthy human individuals. Clones were sequenced by immunoSEQ multiplex PCR, and TCRdb holds only the in-frame ones, with some missing. Of around 1 million clones listed, approximately 76% are singletons. The sequenced sample was memory CD4+ T cells sorted from blood. The origin of the receptors is a man younger than 35 in good health. Each CDR3 is given with its conserved first and last residue. D genes are given only for firm matches.

v_gene	d_gene	j_gene	CDR3aa
TRBV18	TRBD1	TRBJ2-2	CASSLGQGNTGELFF
TRBV19	TRBD1	TRBJ2-5	CASSPTGEWETQYF
TRBV4-2	TRBD2	TRBJ2-3	CASTRTSGATDTQYF
TRBV6-4	-	TRBJ1-1	CASSPGGTNTEAFF
TRBV25-1	TRBD1	TRBJ1-4	CASSLPQGGEKLFF
TRBV5-5	TRBD1	TRBJ2-5	CASSLETTGIQETQYF
TRBV4-1	-	TRBJ1-4	CASSPPGDVYEKLFF
TRBV25-1	-	TRBJ1-2	CASSDSARLYGYTF
TRBV5-4	TRBD1	TRBJ1-6	CASSLDRGPVSPLHF
TRBV11-2	-	TRBJ1-5	CASSLDGVDQPQHF
TRBV2	-	TRBJ1-2	CASKRGLGYGYTF
TRBV14	-	TRBJ1-1	CASSQVSQGGTEAFF
TRBV21-1	-	TRBJ1-2	CASSSVTGYGYGYTF
TRBV5-4	-	TRBJ1-1	CASSLGPKTAKNTEAFF
TRBV4-3	TRBD2	TRBJ2-2	CASSQGSGTHTGELFF
TRBV5-6	-	TRBJ2-7	CASSLGGVSYEQYF
TRBV18	-	TRBJ2-7	CASSPQTGSYEQYF
TRBV11-2	TRBD1	TRBJ2-5	CASSLRLGQQETQYF
TRBV2	-	TRBJ2-5	CASNYIFQETQYF
TRBV7-9	-	TRBJ2-5	CASSLGLAGQETQYF
TRBV6-1	TRBD2	TRBJ2-1	CASSTSALSYNEQFF
TRBV30	-	TRBJ1-1	CAWSVGTFSAEAFF
TRBV4-1	-	TRBJ1-4	CASSQDPDRRNEKLFF
TRBV10-3	TRBD2	TRBJ2-1	CAISESSGGVYNEQFF
TRBV7-9	-	TRBJ2-7	CASSLGATSPYEQYF
TRBV6-6	TRBD2	TRBJ2-7	CASSRTSLSYEQYF
TRBV2	TRBD1	TRBJ1-1	CASTGQGMKSTEAFF
TRBV28	-	TRBJ2-7	CASSSRTAPSSYEQYF
TRBV6-5	-	TRBJ1-5	CASNGKANQPQHF
TRBV5-4	TRBD2	TRBJ2-3	CASRAGTSTPDTQYF
TRBV4-1	-	TRBJ1-6	CASSPFRDTNSPLHF
TRBV5-8	TRBD1	TRBJ2-7	CASSTQGSGYEQYF
TRBV4-1	-	TRBJ2-5	CASSQGPWETQYF
TRBV29-1	-	TRBJ2-2	CSVRKGPGELFF
TRBV15	-	TRBJ1-4	CATSRDQWRRGPNEKLFF
TRBV6-1	TRBD1	TRBJ2-7	CASRTGGTGVYEQYF
TRBV7-9	TRBD1	TRBJ1-4	CASSRDRGNEKLFF
TRBV7-9	-	TRBJ1-3	CASSLGGSAKAGNTIYF
TRBV5-1	TRBD1	TRBJ1-1	CASSPGTGATSEAFF
TRBV19	TRBD2	TRBJ2-7	CASSPAGGLGTYEQYF
TRBV5-1	-	TRBJ1-1	CASSPGQPGEAFF
TRBV18	-	TRBJ1-5	CASSQLPGLSNQPQHF